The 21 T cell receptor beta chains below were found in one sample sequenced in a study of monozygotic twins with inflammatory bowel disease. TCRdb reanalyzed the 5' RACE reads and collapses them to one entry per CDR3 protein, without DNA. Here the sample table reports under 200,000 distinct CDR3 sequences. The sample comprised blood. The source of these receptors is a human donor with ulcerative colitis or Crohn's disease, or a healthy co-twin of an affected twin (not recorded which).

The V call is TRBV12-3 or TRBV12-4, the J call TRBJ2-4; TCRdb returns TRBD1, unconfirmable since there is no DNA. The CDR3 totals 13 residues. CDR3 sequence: CASSLSGGSIQYF.

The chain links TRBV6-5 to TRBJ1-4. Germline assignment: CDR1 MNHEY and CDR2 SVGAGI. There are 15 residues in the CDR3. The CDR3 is CASSYRGRLMEKLFF.

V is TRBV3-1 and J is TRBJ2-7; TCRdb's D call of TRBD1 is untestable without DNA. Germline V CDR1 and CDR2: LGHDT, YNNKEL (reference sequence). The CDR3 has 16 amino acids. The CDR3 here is CASSRQTVRSVYEQYF.

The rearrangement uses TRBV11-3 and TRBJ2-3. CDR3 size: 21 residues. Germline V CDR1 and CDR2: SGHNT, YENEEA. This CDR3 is CASSLGSNLAMGFGDTDTQYF.

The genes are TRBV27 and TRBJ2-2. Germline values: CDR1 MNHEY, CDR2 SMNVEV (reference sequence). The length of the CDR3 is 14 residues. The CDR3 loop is CASSLPENTGELFF.

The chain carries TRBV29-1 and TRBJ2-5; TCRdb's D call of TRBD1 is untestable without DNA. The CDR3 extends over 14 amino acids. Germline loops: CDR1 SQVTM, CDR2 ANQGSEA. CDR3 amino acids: CSVERGTGRMTQYF.

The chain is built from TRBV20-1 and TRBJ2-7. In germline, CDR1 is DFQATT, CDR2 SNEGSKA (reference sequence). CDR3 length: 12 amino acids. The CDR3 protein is CSASLGLYEQYF.

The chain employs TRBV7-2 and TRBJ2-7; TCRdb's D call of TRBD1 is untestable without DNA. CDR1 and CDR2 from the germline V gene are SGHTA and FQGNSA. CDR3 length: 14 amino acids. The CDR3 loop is CASTESGGLYEQYF.

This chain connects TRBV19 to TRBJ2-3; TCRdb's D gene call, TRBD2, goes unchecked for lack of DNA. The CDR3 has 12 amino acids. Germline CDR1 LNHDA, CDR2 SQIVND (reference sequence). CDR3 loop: CACSRDGDTQYF.

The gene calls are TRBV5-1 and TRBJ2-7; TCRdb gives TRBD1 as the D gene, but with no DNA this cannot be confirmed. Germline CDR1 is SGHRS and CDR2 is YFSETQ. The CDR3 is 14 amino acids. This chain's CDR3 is CASSLDSGFYEQYF.

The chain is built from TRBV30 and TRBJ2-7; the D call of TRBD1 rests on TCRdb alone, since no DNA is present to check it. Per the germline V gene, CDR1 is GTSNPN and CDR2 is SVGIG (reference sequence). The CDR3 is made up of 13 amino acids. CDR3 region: CAWSTTGSYEQYF.

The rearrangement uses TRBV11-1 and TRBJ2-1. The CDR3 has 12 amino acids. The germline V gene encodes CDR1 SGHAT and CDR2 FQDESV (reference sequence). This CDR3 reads CASSSQANEQFF.

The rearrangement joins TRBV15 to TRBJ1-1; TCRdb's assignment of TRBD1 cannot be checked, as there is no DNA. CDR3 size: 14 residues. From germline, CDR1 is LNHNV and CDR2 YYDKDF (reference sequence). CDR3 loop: CATRPGPTNTEAFF.

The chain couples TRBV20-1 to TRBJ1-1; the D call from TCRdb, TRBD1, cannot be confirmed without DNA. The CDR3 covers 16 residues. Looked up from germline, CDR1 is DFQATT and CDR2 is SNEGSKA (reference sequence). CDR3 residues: CSARDDRNFMNTEAFF.

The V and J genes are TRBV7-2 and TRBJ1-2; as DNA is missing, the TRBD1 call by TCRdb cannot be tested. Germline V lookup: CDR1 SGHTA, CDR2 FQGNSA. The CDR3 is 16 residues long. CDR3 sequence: CASSSRNGDRVGGYTF.

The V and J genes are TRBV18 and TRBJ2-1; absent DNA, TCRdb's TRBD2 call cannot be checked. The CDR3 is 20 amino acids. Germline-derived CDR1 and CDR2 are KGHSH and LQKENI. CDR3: CASSPLTGAGGSGRLNEQFF.

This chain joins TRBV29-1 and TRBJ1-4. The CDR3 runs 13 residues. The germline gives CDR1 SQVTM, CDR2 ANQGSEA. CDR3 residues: CSVVVFIGEKLFF.

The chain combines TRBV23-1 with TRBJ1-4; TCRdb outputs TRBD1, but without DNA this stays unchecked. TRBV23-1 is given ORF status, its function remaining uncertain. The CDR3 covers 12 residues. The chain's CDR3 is CGCRDRDEKLFF.

The CDR3 spells CASSEFRVGGGREKLFF. The J gene is TRBJ1-4, the V gene TRBV25-1; TCRdb's D call of TRBD1 is untestable without DNA. This CDR3 has 17 residues. The germline CDR1 and CDR2 sequences are MGHDK and SYGVNS.

The CDR3 reads CASSEFGRYYEQYF. The V gene is TRBV6-1, the J gene TRBJ2-7. There are 14 residues in the CDR3. Germline CDR1 is MNHNS and CDR2 is SASEGT.

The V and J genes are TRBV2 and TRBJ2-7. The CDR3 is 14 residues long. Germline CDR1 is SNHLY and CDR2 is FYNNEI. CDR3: CASSRSGNPYEQYF. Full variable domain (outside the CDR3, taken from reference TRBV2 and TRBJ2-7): EPEVTQTPSHQVTQMGQEVILRCVPISNHLYFYWYRQILGQKVEFLVSFYNNEISEKSEIFDDQFSVERPDGSNFTLKIRSTKLEDSAMYFCASSRSGNPYEQYFGPGTRLTVT.